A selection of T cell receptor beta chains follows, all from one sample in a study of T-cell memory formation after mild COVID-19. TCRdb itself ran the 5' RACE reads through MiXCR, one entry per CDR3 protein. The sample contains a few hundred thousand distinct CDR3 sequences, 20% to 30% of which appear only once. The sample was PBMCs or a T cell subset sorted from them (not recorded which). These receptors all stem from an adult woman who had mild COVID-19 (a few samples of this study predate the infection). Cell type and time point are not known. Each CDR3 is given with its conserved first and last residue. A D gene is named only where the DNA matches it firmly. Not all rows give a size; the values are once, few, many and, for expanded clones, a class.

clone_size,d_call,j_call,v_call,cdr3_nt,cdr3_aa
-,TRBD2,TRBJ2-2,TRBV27,TGTGCCAGCAGGGGACTACACACCGGGGAGCTGTTTTTT,CASRGLHTGELFF
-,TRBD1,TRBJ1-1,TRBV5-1,TGCGCCAGCAGCGTATACACAGGGGACGTCTATGGTGAAGCTTTCTTT,CASSVYTGDVYGEAFF
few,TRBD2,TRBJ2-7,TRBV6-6,TGTGCCACCCTTTTGGGGACTAGCGGATTGGAGTTAGCCTACGAGCAGTACTTC,CATLLGTSGLELAYEQYF
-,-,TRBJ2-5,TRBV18,TGTGCCAGCTCACCTAAGACGGGCCAAGAGACCCAGTACTTC,CASSPKTGQETQYF
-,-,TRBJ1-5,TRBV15,TGTGCCACCAGCAGAATACCCAGACAGGAGAGCAATCAGCCCCAGCATTTT,CATSRIPRQESNQPQHF
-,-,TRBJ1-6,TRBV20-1,TGCAGTGCTAGCCCGGGTCCCTGGGATTCACCCCTCCACTTT,CSASPGPWDSPLHF
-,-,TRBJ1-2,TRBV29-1,TGCAGCGTTGAGGATCCAGACGCTGGTGGCTACACCTTC,CSVEDPDAGGYTF
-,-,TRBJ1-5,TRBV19,TGTGCCAGTACCCGGTGGGGGCGCAGTCAGCCCCAGCATTTT,CASTRWGRSQPQHF
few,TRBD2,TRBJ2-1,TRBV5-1,TGCGCCAGCAGCTTGGAAGCGGGGGACTACCAGCTCCAGTTCTTC,CASSLEAGDYQLQFF
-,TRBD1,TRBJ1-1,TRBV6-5,TGTGCCAGCAGAGACAGGGGTGGCGCTTTCTTT,CASRDRGGAFF
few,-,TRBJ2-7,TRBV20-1,TGCAGTGCTAGAGAGAGGGACTTCGGCTACGAGCAGTACTTC,CSARERDFGYEQYF
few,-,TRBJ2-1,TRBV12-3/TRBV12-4,TGTGCCAGCAGTGACGGGGCTAGACGGAATGAGCAGTTCTTC,CASSDGARRNEQFF
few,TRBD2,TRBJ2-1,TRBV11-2,TGTGCCAGCAGCTCCCCTCTAGCGGGAGGGCGAGATGAGCAGTTCTTC,CASSSPLAGGRDEQFF
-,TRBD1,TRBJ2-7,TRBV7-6,TGTGCCAGCAGCACCCCGACAGGGCTACCCCCTTACGAGCAGTACTTC,CASSTPTGLPPYEQYF
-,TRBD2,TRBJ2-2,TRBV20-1,TGCAGTGCCCAGACTAGCGGGAGACCCGGGGAGCTGTTTTTT,CSAQTSGRPGELFF
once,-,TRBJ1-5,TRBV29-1,TGCAGCGTTGGGGAACGGGGAAGCAATCAGCCCCAGCATTTT,CSVGERGSNQPQHF
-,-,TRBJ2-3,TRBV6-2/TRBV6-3,TGTGCCAGCAGTTCGGGACCGATCACAGATACGCAGTATTTT,CASSSGPITDTQYF
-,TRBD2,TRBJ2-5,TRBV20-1,TGCAGTGCTCCTAAGGGAAGCGGGAGCACCCAAGAGACCCAGTACTTC,CSAPKGSGSTQETQYF
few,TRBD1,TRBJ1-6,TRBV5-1,TGCGCCAGCAGCTCCGGCAGGGGGGCACCCCTCCACTTT,CASSSGRGAPLHF
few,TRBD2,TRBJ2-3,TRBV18,TGTGCCAGCTCACCACCAGCGGGGGGCCGCAGTGCCCTCAGCACAGATACGCAGTATTTT,CASSPPAGGRSALSTDTQYF
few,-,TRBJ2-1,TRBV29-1,TGCAGCGTTTTCGTCGATGAGCAGTTCTTC,CSVFVDEQFF
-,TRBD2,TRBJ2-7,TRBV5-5,TGTGCCAGCAGGCGGAGAGCTAGCGGGTTTGACGAGCAGTACTTC,CASRRRASGFDEQYF
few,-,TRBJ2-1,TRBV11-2,TGTGCCAGCAGCTTGGGAGTAGACTACAATGAGCAGTTCTTC,CASSLGVDYNEQFF
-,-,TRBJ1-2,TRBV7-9,TGTGCCAGCAGCTCCGTTTGGGAGGGCTACACCTTC,CASSSVWEGYTF
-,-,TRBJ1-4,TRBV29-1,TGCAGCGTTCGAGGATCAGGGCGCAGGGAAAAACTGTTTTTT,CSVRGSGRREKLFF
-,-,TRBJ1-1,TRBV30,TGTGCCTGGAGTGTTCACCCGGGCGCTGAAGCTTTCTTT,CAWSVHPGAEAFF
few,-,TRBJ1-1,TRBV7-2,TGTGCCAGCAGCCGTCAGACAGTTGGTGAAGCTTTCTTT,CASSRQTVGEAFF
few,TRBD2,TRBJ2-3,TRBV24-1,TGTGCCACCAGTGATCCCCCAGCTAGCGGAACAGATACGCAGTATTTT,CATSDPPASGTDTQYF
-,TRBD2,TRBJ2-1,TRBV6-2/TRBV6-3,TGTGCCAGCAGCGCAGCTAGCGGGGGCCCACCTTTTGGGCAGTTCTTC,CASSAASGGPPFGQFF
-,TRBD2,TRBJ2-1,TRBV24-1,TGTGCCACCAGTGAATCTTCTAGCGGGAGAGGAATGGCGTACAATGAGCAGTTCTTC,CATSESSSGRGMAYNEQFF
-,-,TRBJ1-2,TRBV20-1,TGCAGTGCCCCCACGGGGGTTTGGGGTGGCTACACCTTC,CSAPTGVWGGYTF
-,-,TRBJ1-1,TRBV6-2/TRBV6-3,TGTGCCAGCAGTCCCTCTGAGAGGTTGAACACTGAAGCTTTCTTT,CASSPSERLNTEAFF